This T cell receptor beta chain was identified during a study of neurological immune-mediated disorders. This clonotype was seen repeatedly, ten times or more. The germline V and J ends were trimmed by 3 bases and 5 bases, with 10 bases remaining between them. This CDR3 comprises 13 residues. The time point: longitudinal time-point 2. The method for making cDNA was 5'RACE, and it used 10-nucleotide random UMIs. TCRdb analysed the 5' RACE reads with MiXCR anew, one entry per CDR3 protein. The sample shows roughly 98,000 distinct CDR3 sequences, 13% of them seen only once. The receptor was isolated from a female donor with HTLV-1-associated myelopathy (HAM/TSP). The J gene is TRBJ1-1, the V gene TRBV12-3 or TRBV12-4; D perhaps matches TRBD1 (6 bases). The sample comprised PBMCs. CDR3 region: CASSFGGVTEAFF. Here the CDR3 DNA reads TGTGCCAGCAGTTTCGGGGGCGTAACTGAAGCTTTCTTT.